This T cell receptor (beta chain) was identified during a study of CD8 T cells in Susac syndrome. Sequencing of TCR beta drew on CD8+ and CD4+ T cells from blood. The multiple sclerosis controls comprised treatment-naive patients whose relapsing-remitting disease was stable or active. RNA was extracted with the RNeasy kit, and a quantity of roughly 0.5 to 1 ug was reverse transcribed using random hexamers. The immunoSEQ assay covered 54 Vbeta and 13 Jbeta segments for CDR3. Using its own MiXCR run on the immunoSEQ multiplex PCR reads, TCRdb lists one record per CDR3 protein. The sample lists a few hundred thousand distinct CDR3 sequences; 70% to 90% were seen once. The sequencing input was CD8+ T cells from PBMCs. This receptor was identified in a human donor with multiple sclerosis.

The CDR3 reads CASSTYRAAGGEQFF. As DNA, the CDR3 is TGTGCCAGCAGTACCTACAGGGCCGCAGGTGGTGAGCAGTTCTTC. The chain couples TRBV6-5 to TRBJ2-1; D perhaps matches TRBD1 (6 bases). V was shortened by 5 bases and J by 9 bases, with 20 bases between the two germline ends. The CDR3 has 15 residues. From germline, CDR1 is MNHEY and CDR2 SVGAGI.